A single sample gave rise to the 30 T cell receptor beta chains below, sequenced in a study of shared clonotypes between healthy human individuals. TCRdb keeps only in-frame clones here, not all; method: immunoSEQ multiplex PCR. The sample consists of a few million clones, 92% of them appearing once. Sample: naive CD4+ T cells from PBMCs. Subset indicated: CD45RA+ positively selected. These receptors were obtained from a man aged 18-30 years in good health. Some clones in this sample may be carry-over from other donors' samples.

This chain joins TRBV2 and TRBJ2-2; 8 nucleotides align to TRBD1. This CDR3 contains 15 residues. CDR1 SNHLY and CDR2 FYNNEI come from the germline V gene. The junction had 7 bases not matched to a gene; V was cut back by 6 bases and J by 4 bases. The CDR3: CASRGQGAATGELFF. Written as DNA, the CDR3 is TGTGCCAGCAGGGGTCAGGGGGCCGCCACCGGGGAGCTGTTTTTT.

The gene calls are TRBV28 and TRBJ2-2; D might be TRBD2 (6 bases). Germline CDR1 MDHEN, CDR2 SYDVKM. CDR3 length equals 16 residues. V was cut by 1 base and J by 5 bases, with 14 bases left in between. The CDR3: CASSLLMGEATGELFF. The CDR3, as DNA: TGTGCCAGCAGTTTATTAATGGGGGAGGCAACCGGGGAGCTGTTTTTT. Full variable domain (remainder filled in from reference TRBV28 and TRBJ2-2): DVKVTQSSRYLVKRTGEKVFLECVQDMDHENMFWYRQDPGLGLRLIYFSYDVKMKEKGDIPEGYSVSREKKERFSLILESASTNQTSMYLCASSLLMGEATGELFFGEGSRLTVL.

This clone was recorded only once. The V call is TRBV6-1, the J call TRBJ1-4; possible D gene TRBD1, 5 bases. The CDR3 is made up of 15 amino acids. Trimming stripped 6 bases from V and 0 bases from J, with 11 bases between. Germline CDR1 MNHNS, CDR2 SASEGT. In DNA form, the CDR3 reads TGTGCCAGCAGGCCCTTAGGGGCAACTAATGAAAAACTGTTTTTT. This encodes CASRPLGATNEKLFF.

This chain joins TRBV7-3 and TRBJ2-1; 11 bases match TRBD2. With V trimmed by 0 bases and J by 4 bases, 8 bases remained unmatched. Germline values: CDR1 SGHTA, CDR2 FQGTGA. CDR3 length: 18 residues. CDR3 bases: TGTGCCAGCAGCTTAACCCCCTTAGCGGGAGGGTCTTACAATGAGCAGTTCTTC. Translating gives CASSLTPLAGGSYNEQFF.

Notes on this clone: At the DNA level, this CDR3 is encoded by other sequences in the same sample as well. The chain carries TRBV4-2 and TRBJ2-1; 12 bases fit TRBD2. CDR1 and CDR2 (germline): LGHNA, YNFKEQ. V lost 1 base and J lost 8; bases outside the gene matches: 3. The CDR3 covers 15 residues. CDR3 region: CASSQGLAGGDEQFF. The CDR3 coding sequence is TGTGCCAGCAGCCAAGGTCTAGCGGGAGGGGATGAGCAGTTCTTC.

The V and J genes are TRBV9 and TRBJ2-1; 13 nucleotides agree with TRBD2. In germline, CDR1 is SGDLS, CDR2 YYNGEE. After removal of 2 bases from V and 5 bases from J, the junction contained 7 bases not matched to a gene. This CDR3 contains 17 residues. The CDR3 protein is CASSVSRGTSGNNEQFF. CDR3 DNA: TGTGCCAGCAGCGTCAGTCGCGGGACTAGCGGGAACAATGAGCAGTTCTTC.

The chain recombines TRBV4-2 with TRBJ2-7; 9 bases map to TRBD2. Trimming cost V 3 bases and J 3 bases; bases outside gene matches: 9. Germline V gene sequence: CDR1 LGHNA, CDR2 YNFKEQ. There are 16 residues in the CDR3. CDR3 bases: TGTGCCAGCAGCCAGAACCAAGCGGGAGGATACTACGAGCAGTACTTC. Amino acid sequence: CASSQNQAGGYYEQYF.

The chain is built from TRBV5-6 and TRBJ2-3; TRBD1 is a possible D gene (7 bases). The V and J ends lost 4 bases and 1 base respectively, with 19 bases between them. Germline CDR1 SGHDT, CDR2 YYEEEE. CDR3 length equals 17 residues. CDR3 sequence (DNA): TGTGCCAGCAGCCCGGGTCCAGGGGGGTGGGGCACAGATACGCAGTATTTT. Translation gives CASSPGPGGWGTDTQYF.

This sequence joins TRBV10-3 and TRBJ2-7; TRBD1 aligns across 10 bases. The length of the CDR3 is 16 residues. Per the germline V gene, CDR1 is ENHRY and CDR2 is SYGVKD. With 3 bases clipped from V and 2 bases from J, the junction kept 7 bases outside the gene matches. CDR3 bases: TGTGCCATCAGTGAAGGACAGGGGGTTGTGCCCTACGAGCAGTACTTC. It is translated as CAISEGQGVVPYEQYF.

The chain joins TRBV2 to TRBJ2-2; the D is unclear. This CDR3 is 12 amino acids long. CDR1 and CDR2 from the germline V gene are SNHLY and FYNNEI. Trimming left V 6 bases short and J 6 bases short, with 8 bases between. The CDR3 DNA follows: TGTGCCAGCAGGAGCGATCCCGGGGAGCTGTTTTTT. It encodes CASRSDPGELFF.

This chain uses TRBV4-1 with TRBJ1-5; D is unresolved. This CDR3 is built from 13 residues. With 3 bases removed from V and 8 bases from J, the gap between germline ends came to 11 bases. CDR1 is MGHRA and CDR2 is YSYEKL in the germline V gene. The CDR3 is CASSQGPLEPQHF. The CDR3 DNA reads TGCGCCAGCAGCCAGGGCCCCCTTGAGCCCCAGCATTTT.

This clone showed up just once. The gene calls are TRBV7-9 and TRBJ2-3, with 9 bases lining up with TRBD2. The CDR3 is 15 residues long. Germline V gene lookup returns CDR1 SEHNR and CDR2 FQNEAQ (reference sequence). Unmatched junction bases numbered 9, after V lost 10 bases and J lost 1 base. DNA for the CDR3: TGTGCCACCTCGTACGGCGGGAGGGGCACAGATACGCAGTATTTT. It yields the protein CATSYGGRGTDTQYF.

This clone has a single count. V gene TRBV4-2 combines with J gene TRBJ2-1; 11 bases map to TRBD1. After removal of 3 bases from V and 10 bases from J, the junction contained 5 bases not matched to a gene. Germline CDR1 reads LGHNA; CDR2 reads YNFKEQ. This CDR3 is built from 14 residues. In nucleotides, the CDR3 is TGTGCCAGCAGCCAGGGACAGGGGGTCGAAGAGCAGTTCTTC. It codes for CASSQGQGVEEQFF.

The CDR3 sequence is CAISEANSPLHF. In DNA, the CDR3 is TGTGCCATCAGTGAGGCTAATTCACCCCTCCACTTT. The rearrangement uses TRBV10-3 and TRBJ1-6; D remains ambiguous. Germline values: CDR1 ENHRY, CDR2 SYGVKD. The CDR3 covers 12 residues. Trimming took 2 bases from V and 6 from J, leaving 2 bases between them.

The genes are TRBV28 and TRBJ2-7; TRBD1 matches at 8 bases. From germline, CDR1 is MDHEN and CDR2 SYDVKM. This CDR3 spans 15 amino acids. Trimming cost V 2 bases and J 5 bases; bases outside gene matches: 8. As DNA, the CDR3 is TGTGCCAGCAGTTTAGTGACAGGGGAGTGGAACGAGCAGTACTTC. The encoded protein is CASSLVTGEWNEQYF.

Details on this clone: The sample carries other DNA sequences with the same CDR3. The chain joins TRBV6-5 to TRBJ2-7; 7 positions match TRBD2. CDR1 is MNHEY and CDR2 is SVGAGI in the germline V gene. The CDR3 spans 15 residues. After removal of 0 bases from V and 0 bases from J, the junction contained 2 bases not matched to a gene. In DNA, the CDR3 is TGTGCCAGCAGTTACTCGGCTAGCGGCTCCTACGAGCAGTACTTC. It specifies CASSYSASGSYEQYF.

This clone was seen just once. The CDR3 nucleotides are TGTGCCAGCAGCTTAGGGCAGATCGCCTACAATGAGCAGTTCTTC. Protein: CASSLGQIAYNEQFF. The chain is built from TRBV7-3 and TRBJ2-1; D is undetermined. CDR1 and CDR2 (germline): SGHTA, FQGTGA. The CDR3 runs 15 residues. V gave up 2 bases and J gave up 2 bases, with 10 bases separating them.

This clone was detected a few times. This CDR3 reads CASSLGGQGNQPQHF. In nucleotides, the CDR3 is TGTGCCAGCAGCTTGGGGGGACAGGGTAATCAGCCCCAGCATTTT. The genes are TRBV5-6 and TRBJ1-5; 9 bases map to TRBD1. Germline V gene data show CDR1 as SGHDT and CDR2 as YYEEEE. This CDR3 comprises 15 residues. Losses at the gene ends were 0 bases for V and 4 bases for J; bases not matched to a gene: 2.

Notes on this clone: The same CDR3 can be traced to other DNA sequences in this sample. The chain uses TRBV5-1 and TRBJ2-7, with TRBD1 matching 10 bases. Germline loops: CDR1 SGHRS, CDR2 YFSETQ. The trim removed 3 bases at V and 3 bases at J, leaving 3 bases unmatched. This CDR3 has 14 amino acids. The CDR3: CASSWGTGVYEQYF. CDR3 in DNA: TGCGCCAGCAGCTGGGGGACAGGGGTCTACGAGCAGTACTTC.

CDR3 amino acids: CASSQDTDRGGYNEQFF. The CDR3 nucleotides are TGCGCCAGCAGCCAAGATACTGACAGGGGAGGATACAATGAGCAGTTCTTC. The V gene is TRBV4-3, the J gene TRBJ2-1, with TRBD1 matching over 8 bases. This CDR3 is 17 amino acids long. Germline-derived CDR1 and CDR2 are LGHNA and YSLEER. Trimming removed 0 bases from V and 4 bases from J; junction bases left unmatched: 8.

The rearrangement links TRBV7-8 to TRBJ1-6; maybe TRBD1 (5 bases). There are 13 residues in the CDR3. Germline assignment: CDR1 SGHVS and CDR2 FQNEAQ. V was pared by 2 bases and J by 11 bases, with 10 bases between. The CDR3 loop reads CASSLSGGTPLHF. CDR3 in DNA: TGTGCCAGCAGCTTAAGCGGGGGAACACCCCTCCACTTT.

This clone was picked up a small number of times. The chain combines TRBV13 with TRBJ1-5; 11 bases match TRBD1. The CDR3 has 16 amino acids. Germline V gene sequence: CDR1 PRHDT, CDR2 FYEKMQ (reference sequence). V shed 0 bases and J 6 bases; nucleotides not matched to a gene: 4. In DNA form, the CDR3 reads TGTGCCAGCAGCTTAGGCCGGGGACAGGGGGTTCAGCCCCAGCATTTT. Amino acid sequence: CASSLGRGQGVQPQHF. The full variable domain, rest sourced from reference TRBV13 and TRBJ1-5, is AAGVIQSPRHLIKEKRETATLKCYPIPRHDTVYWYQQGPGQDPQFLISFYEKMQSDKGSIPDRFSAQQFSDYHSELNMSSLELGDSALYFCASSLGRGQGVQPQHFGDGTRLSIL.

This chain uses TRBV6-5 with TRBJ1-3, with D perhaps TRBD1 (6 bases). The germline V gene encodes CDR1 MNHEY and CDR2 SVGAGI. Trimming removed 6 bases from V and 8 bases from J, with 8 bases in between. The CDR3 consists of 11 residues. CDR3: CASRQGYTIYF. DNA for the CDR3: TGTGCCAGCAGACAGGGATACACCATATATTTT.

The gene calls are TRBV5-1 and TRBJ2-7; TRBD2 is a possible D gene (6 bases). Germline V lookup: CDR1 SGHRS, CDR2 YFSETQ. There are 15 residues in the CDR3. V lost 5 bases and J lost 3, with 18 bases in between. CDR3 in amino acids: CASRDPGERFYEQYF. The CDR3 DNA reads TGCGCCAGCAGAGACCCGGGGGAGAGATTCTACGAGCAGTACTTC.

This chain joins TRBV4-3 and TRBJ1-3, with D perhaps matching TRBD1 (5 bases). Germline lookup yields CDR1 LGHNA and CDR2 YSLEER. Trimming stripped 1 base from V and 0 bases from J, with 13 bases between. This CDR3 has 17 residues. Here the CDR3 DNA reads TGCGCCAGCAGCCAAGGGCTGGGGCTGGGCTCTGGAAACACCATATATTTT. Its translation: CASSQGLGLGSGNTIYF.

The V call is TRBV5-1, the J call TRBJ2-7; D might be TRBD2 (6 bases). The V gene lost 1 base and the J gene lost 6 bases, with 14 bases spanning the gap. CDR1 and CDR2 (germline): SGHRS, YFSETQ. The CDR3 consists of 14 residues. The CDR3 nucleotides are TGCGCCAGCAGCTTGTTCGGAGGGTTGGGCGAGCAGTACTTC. It codes for CASSLFGGLGEQYF.

This chain links TRBV19 with TRBJ1-1; D not resolved. The CDR3 runs 14 residues. The germline gives CDR1 LNHDA, CDR2 SQIVND (reference sequence). Trimming left V 4 bases short and J 3 bases short, with 12 bases between. Written as DNA, the CDR3 is TGTGCCAGTAGTAGGACCCTCGCCGACACTGAAGCTTTCTTT. Translated, it gives CASSRTLADTEAFF.

V and J are TRBV6-6 and TRBJ1-5; TRBD1 is a possible D gene (5 bases). The CDR3 has 15 residues. Germline V CDR1 and CDR2: MNHNY, SVGAGI (reference sequence). Between the trimmed V and J ends, which lost 2 bases and 7 bases, there was a span of 15 bases. CDR3 DNA sequence: TGTGCCAGCAGTTACGAGGGGCCCGGGGAACAGCCCCAGCATTTT. It encodes CASSYEGPGEQPQHF.

The V call is TRBV11-3, the J call TRBJ2-7; perhaps TRBD2 as D (7 bases). Trimming removed 0 bases from V and 6 bases from J, with 9 bases in between. From germline, CDR1 is SGHNT and CDR2 YENEEA. There are 13 residues in the CDR3. CDR3 region: CASSLDRGAEQYF. The CDR3 region has the DNA TGTGCCAGCAGCTTAGATCGGGGGGCCGAGCAGTACTTC.

The CDR3 sequence is CASSSQGLTEAFF. In DNA form, the CDR3 reads TGTGCCAGCAGTTCCCAGGGGCTCACTGAAGCTTTCTTT. The gene calls are TRBV28 and TRBJ1-1; a weak D match, TRBD1 (6 bases). V shed 4 bases and J shed 4 bases, with 10 bases lying between them. CDR3 length equals 13 residues. The germline V gene encodes CDR1 MDHEN and CDR2 SYDVKM.